This T cell receptor (beta chain) appears in the sequencing data of a study of CD8+CD57+ T cells in acquired aplastic anemia. V dropped 6 bases and J dropped 5; count of bases not matched to a gene: 8. CDR1 is SGHAT, CDR2 FQDESV, per germline (reference sequence). This CDR3 is 15 amino acids long. Genomic DNA, the template, was used for profiling of the TCR beta VDJ and CDR3. TCRdb analysed the reads with MiXCR anew, one entry per CDR3 protein. This repertoire shows about 400,000 distinct CDR3 sequences, 55% to 75% found once; its top ten account for approximately 4%. The sequence was obtained from a human donor in good health, serving as a control. Sequenced input: sorted CD4+, CD8+, or CD8+CD57+ T cells (not recorded which) from PBMCs. The chain carries TRBV11-1 and TRBJ2-5; 11 bases line up with TRBD1. This chain's CDR3 is CASRWDRGVVETQYF. Written as DNA, the CDR3 is TGTGCCAGCAGATGGGACAGGGGGGTTGTGGAGACCCAGTACTTC.